This T cell receptor beta chain is drawn from a study of beta chain features in type 1 diabetes. Study-level results: Fewer junction insertions and more nucleotide deletions appeared in type 1 diabetes patients. A possible short-template PCR bias applies equally to patients and controls.

This clone turned up a few times. Its specificity is unknown. The entirety of the isolated RNA underwent reverse transcription, so expressed TCRB transcripts were sequenced. Clones were sequenced by immunoSEQ multiplex PCR, and TCRdb holds only the in-frame ones, with some missing. Seen here are hundreds of thousands of clones, 15% to 18% observed once, and the top ten hold approximately 0.099%. This TCR was recovered from a man between 18 and 35 years old in good health. Source material: naive CD4+ T cells from blood.

As DNA, the CDR3 is TGTGCCATTCGGCGGGTTAACTATGGCTACACCTTC. This encodes CAIRRVNYGYTF. The gene calls are TRBV10-3 and TRBJ1-2; no firm D call. CDR3 size: 12 residues. Looked up from germline, CDR1 is ENHRY and CDR2 is SYGVKD. V lost 9 bases and J lost 1, with 9 bases in between.